This T cell receptor (beta chain) was documented in a study of T cell responses to AZD1222 COVID-19 vaccine. Points on this clone: Its antigen is not identified.

The CDR3 length is 13 residues. Deletions cut 2 bases from V and 5 bases from J, with 9 bases between. Points from the study as a whole: Among spike-specific TCRs, nearly half reportedly target unmutated variant regions. Spike-spanning, vaccine-associated CD4 TCRs were dominant at 160-218 and 743-854.

Here immunoSEQ multiplex PCR was the method, and the copy in TCRdb shows in-frame clones only, minus some. The sample yields 55,000 to 75,000 clones, 79% seen once. The clonotype originates from an adult in good health. The gene calls are TRBV12-3 or TRBV12-4 and TRBJ2-5; D remains ambiguous. The material sequenced was peripheral blood, taken on day 0 of MenACWY control vaccination. CDR3 DNA sequence: TGTGCCAGCAGTTTACTCAGTCGGGAGACCCAGTACTTC. This encodes CASSLLSRETQYF.